The source of this TCR beta chain is a study of control samples from healthy donors and cancer patients (dated by TCRdb to 2018 to 2020). To note about this clone: What this receptor recognizes is not known. Base qualities are not at hand, and no much larger clone is one base apart.

The germline V gene (reference sequence) yields SGHNT for CDR1 and YYREEE for CDR2. The trim is 1 base for V and 2 bases for J, with a gap of 8 bases between the germline ends. From the cysteine up to the phenylalanine, the CDR3 has a length of 14 residues. CDR3 DNA only is kept here, 42 bases in frame from base 1. To prepare the library, the immunoSEQ multiplex PCR assay was applied. Drawn from immuneACCESS, this table holds only the in-frame rearrangements with V and J called that TCRdb kept. Clones are partly lost; checked studies trace under half to an unresolved V gene and leave the rest unexplained. The sample table holds approximately 88,000 clones, of which approximately 90% were seen once. Around 1% of the sample belongs to the ten largest clones.

This receptor was obtained from a woman between 25 and 40 years old in good health. The sequencing input was blood. The sequence is built from TRBV5-4 and TRBJ2-3; the D gene lacks a confident call. CDR3 region: CASSLRLPTDTQYF. The DNA reads TGTGCCAGCAGCTTGCGGCTACCCACAGATACGCAGTATTTT.